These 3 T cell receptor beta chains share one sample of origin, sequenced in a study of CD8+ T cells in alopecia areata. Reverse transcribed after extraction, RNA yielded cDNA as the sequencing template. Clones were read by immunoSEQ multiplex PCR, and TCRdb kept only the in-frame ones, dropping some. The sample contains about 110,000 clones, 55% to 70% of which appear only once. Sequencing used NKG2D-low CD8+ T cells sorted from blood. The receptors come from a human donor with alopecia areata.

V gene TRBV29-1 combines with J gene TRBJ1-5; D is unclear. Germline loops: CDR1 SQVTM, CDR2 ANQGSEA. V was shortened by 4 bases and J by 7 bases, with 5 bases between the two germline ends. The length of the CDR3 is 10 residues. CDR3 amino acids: CSVGGQPQHF. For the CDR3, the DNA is TGCAGCGTTGGTGGGCAGCCCCAGCATTTT. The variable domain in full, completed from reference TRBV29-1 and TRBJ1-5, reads SAVISQKPSRDICQRGTSLTIQCQVDSQVTMMFWYRQQPGQSLTLIATANQGSEATYESGFVIDKFPISRPNLTFSTLTVSNMSPEDSSIYLCSVGGQPQHFGDGTRLSIL.

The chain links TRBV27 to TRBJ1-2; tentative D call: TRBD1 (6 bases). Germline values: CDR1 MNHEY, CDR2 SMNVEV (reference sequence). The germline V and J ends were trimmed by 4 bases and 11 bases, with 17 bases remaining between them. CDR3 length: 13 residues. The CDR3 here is CASSWTVGGSYTF. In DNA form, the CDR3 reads TGTGCCAGCAGTTGGACAGTAGGAGGGAGTTACACCTTC.

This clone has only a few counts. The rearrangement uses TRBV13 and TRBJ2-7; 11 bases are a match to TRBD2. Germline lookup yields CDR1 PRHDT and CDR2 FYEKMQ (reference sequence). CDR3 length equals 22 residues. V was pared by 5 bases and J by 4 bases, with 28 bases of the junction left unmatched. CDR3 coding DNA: TGTGCCAGCAGCGAGAGGGACACCGGAGGACTAGCGGGCCCACGTTTCGTATACGAGCAGTACTTC. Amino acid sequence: CASSERDTGGLAGPRFVYEQYF.